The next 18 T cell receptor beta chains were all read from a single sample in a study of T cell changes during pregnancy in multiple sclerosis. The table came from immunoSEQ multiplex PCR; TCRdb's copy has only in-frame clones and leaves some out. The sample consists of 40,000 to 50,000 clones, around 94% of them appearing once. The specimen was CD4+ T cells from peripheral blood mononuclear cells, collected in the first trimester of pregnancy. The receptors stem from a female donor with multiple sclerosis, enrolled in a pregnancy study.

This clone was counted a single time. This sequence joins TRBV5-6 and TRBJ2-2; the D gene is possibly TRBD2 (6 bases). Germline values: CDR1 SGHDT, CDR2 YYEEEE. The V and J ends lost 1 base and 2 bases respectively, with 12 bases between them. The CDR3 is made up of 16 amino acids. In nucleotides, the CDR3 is TGTGCCAGCAGCTTGCGAGGAGGGACTAACACCGGGGAGCTGTTTTTT. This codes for CASSLRGGTNTGELFF.

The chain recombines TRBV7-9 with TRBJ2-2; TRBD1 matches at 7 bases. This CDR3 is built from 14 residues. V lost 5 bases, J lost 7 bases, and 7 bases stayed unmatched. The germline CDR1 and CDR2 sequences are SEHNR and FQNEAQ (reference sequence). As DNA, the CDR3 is TGTGCCAGCAGCACCCTTCCAGGGGGCGGGGAGCTGTTTTTT. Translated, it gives CASSTLPGGGELFF.

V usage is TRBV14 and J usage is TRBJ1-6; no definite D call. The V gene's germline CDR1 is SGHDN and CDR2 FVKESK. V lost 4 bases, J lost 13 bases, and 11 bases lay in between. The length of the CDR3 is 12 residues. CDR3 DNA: TGTGCCAGCAGCCCTTATGGGAGGCCCCTCCACTTT. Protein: CASSPYGRPLHF.

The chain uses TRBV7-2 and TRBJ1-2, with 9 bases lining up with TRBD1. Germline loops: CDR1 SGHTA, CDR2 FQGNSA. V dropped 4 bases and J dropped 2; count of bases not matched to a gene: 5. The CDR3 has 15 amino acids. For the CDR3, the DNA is TGTGCCAGCAGCTCATACAGGGGGCGGAACTATGGCTACACCTTC. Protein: CASSSYRGRNYGYTF.

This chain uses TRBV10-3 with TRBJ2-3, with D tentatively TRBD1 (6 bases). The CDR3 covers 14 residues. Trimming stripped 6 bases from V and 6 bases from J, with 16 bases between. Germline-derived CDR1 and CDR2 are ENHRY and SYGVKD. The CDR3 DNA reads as TGTGCCATCAGCCTCACCGGTGGGGGCGATACGCAGTATTTT. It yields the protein CAISLTGGGDTQYF.

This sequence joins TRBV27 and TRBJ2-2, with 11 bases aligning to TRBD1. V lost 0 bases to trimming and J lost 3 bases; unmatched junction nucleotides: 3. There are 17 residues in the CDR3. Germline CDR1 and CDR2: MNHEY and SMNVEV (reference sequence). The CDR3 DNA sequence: TGTGCCAGCAGTTTATCGGACAGGGGGCAGGACACCGGGGAGCTGTTTTTT. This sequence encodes CASSLSDRGQDTGELFF.

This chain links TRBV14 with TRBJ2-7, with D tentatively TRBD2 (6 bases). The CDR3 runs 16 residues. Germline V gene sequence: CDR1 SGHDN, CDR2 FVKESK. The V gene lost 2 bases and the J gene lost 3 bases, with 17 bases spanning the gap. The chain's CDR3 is CASSQLGRDSGYEQYF. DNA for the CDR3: TGTGCCAGCAGCCAATTAGGACGGGACTCGGGCTACGAGCAGTACTTC.

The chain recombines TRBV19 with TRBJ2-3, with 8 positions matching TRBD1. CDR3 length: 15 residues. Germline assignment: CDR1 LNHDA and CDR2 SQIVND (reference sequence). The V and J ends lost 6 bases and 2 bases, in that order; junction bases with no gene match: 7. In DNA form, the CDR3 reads TGTGCCAGTAGCACCCAGGGGGCGAACACAGATACGCAGTATTTT. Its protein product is CASSTQGANTDTQYF.

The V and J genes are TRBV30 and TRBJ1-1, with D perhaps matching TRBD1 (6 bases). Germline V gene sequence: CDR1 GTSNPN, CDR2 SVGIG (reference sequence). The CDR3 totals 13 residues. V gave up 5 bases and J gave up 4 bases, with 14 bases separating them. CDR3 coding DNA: TGTGCCTGGCGATACAGGGAGGGCACTGAAGCTTTCTTT. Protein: CAWRYREGTEAFF. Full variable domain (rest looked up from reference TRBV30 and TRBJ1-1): SQTIHQWPATLVQPVGSPLSLECTVEGTSNPNLYWYRQAAGRGLQLLFYSVGIGQISSEVPQNLSASRPQDRQFILSSKKLLLSDSGFYLCAWRYREGTEAFFGQGTRLTVV.

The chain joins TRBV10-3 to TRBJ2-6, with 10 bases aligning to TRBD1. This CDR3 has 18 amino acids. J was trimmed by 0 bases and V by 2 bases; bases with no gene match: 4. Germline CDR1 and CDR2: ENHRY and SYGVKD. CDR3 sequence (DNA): TGTGCCATCAGTGAGGCGGGACAGGGGATCTCTGGGGCCAACGTCCTGACTTTC. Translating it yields CAISEAGQGISGANVLTF.

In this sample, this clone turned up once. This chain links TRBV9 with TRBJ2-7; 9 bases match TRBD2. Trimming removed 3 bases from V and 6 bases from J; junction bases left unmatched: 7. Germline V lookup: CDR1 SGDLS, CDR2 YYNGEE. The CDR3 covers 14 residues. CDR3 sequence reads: CASSASGANREQYF. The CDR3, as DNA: TGTGCCAGCAGCGCTAGCGGGGCCAACCGCGAGCAGTACTTC.

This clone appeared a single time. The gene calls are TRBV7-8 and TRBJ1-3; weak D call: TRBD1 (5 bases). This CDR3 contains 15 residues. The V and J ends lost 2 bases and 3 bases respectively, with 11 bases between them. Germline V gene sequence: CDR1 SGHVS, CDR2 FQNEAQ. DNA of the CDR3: TGTGCCAGCAGCTTAACCCAGGGAATTGGAAACACCATATATTTT. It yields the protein CASSLTQGIGNTIYF.

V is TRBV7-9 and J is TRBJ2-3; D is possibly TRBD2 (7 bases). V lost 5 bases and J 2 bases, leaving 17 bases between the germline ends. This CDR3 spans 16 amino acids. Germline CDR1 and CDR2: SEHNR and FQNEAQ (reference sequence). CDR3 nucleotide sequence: TGTGCCAGCAGCCCTTTTGGCGGGGGCGTCACAGATACGCAGTATTTT. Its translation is CASSPFGGGVTDTQYF.

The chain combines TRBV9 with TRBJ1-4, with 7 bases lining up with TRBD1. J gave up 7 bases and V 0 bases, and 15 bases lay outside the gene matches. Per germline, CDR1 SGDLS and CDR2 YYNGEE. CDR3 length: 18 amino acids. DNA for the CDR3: TGTGCCAGCAGCGTAGGGGCGTCAGGGGGTGGAAGGGGTGAAAAACTGTTTTTT. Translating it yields CASSVGASGGGRGEKLFF.

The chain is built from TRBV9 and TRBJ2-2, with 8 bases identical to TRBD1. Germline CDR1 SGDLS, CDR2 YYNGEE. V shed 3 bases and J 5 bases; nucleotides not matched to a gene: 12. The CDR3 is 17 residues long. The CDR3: CASSAVGTGGPTGELFF. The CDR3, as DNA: TGTGCCAGCAGCGCCGTAGGTACAGGGGGGCCAACCGGGGAGCTGTTTTTT.

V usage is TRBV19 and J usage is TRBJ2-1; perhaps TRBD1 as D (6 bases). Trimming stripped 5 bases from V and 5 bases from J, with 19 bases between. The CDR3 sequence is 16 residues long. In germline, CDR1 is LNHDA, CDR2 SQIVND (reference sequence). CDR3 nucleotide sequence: TGTGCCAGTAGTGGGGGTCGCAGGGGAGTAAACAATGAGCAGTTCTTC. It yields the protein CASSGGRRGVNNEQFF.

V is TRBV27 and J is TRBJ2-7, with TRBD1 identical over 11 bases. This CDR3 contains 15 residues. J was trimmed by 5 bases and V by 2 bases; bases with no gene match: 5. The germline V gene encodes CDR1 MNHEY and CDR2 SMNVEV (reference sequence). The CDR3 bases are TGTGCCAGCAGTTTAGGGGACAGGGGGTACAACGAGCAGTACTTC. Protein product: CASSLGDRGYNEQYF.

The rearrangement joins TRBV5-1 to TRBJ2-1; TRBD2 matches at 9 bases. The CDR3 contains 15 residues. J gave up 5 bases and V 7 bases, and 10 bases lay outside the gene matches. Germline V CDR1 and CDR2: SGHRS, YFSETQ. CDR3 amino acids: CASADGGGAHNEQFF. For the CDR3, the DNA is TGCGCCAGCGCGGACGGCGGGGGGGCCCACAATGAGCAGTTCTTC.